The clone carrying this T cell receptor beta chain has a count of ten or more. The antigen is undetermined. The entire patient cohort was treatment-naive prior to thyroid surgery. TCRdb ran MiXCR on the PCR reads. The table includes fewer than 45,000 clones, approximately 13% detected once. This record belongs to a study of metastatic and nonmetastatic thyroid tumors. The study's findings and limits: When malignant thyroid tumors were compared with benign nodules, TCR beta diversity was reportedly significantly higher in the malignant tumors. This held in both blood and tumor samples.

V gave up 1 base and J gave up 0 bases; unmatched junction bases: 3. CDR3 length: 16 residues. The TCR originated in a female donor with papillary thyroid cancer or a benign thyroid nodule (not recorded which). Some clones in this sample may be carry-over from other donors' samples. The sequenced sample consisted of blood. The V call is TRBV12-3 or TRBV12-4, the J call TRBJ2-1, with TRBD2 matching over 7 bases. The CDR3 loop reads CASSLGRGSSYNEQFF. For the CDR3, the DNA is TGTGCCAGCAGTTTAGGGCGGGGGAGCTCCTACAATGAGCAGTTCTTC.